This T cell receptor beta chain originates from a study of blood T cell dynamics during melanoma immunotherapy. The length of the CDR3 is 14 residues. Trimming took 3 bases from V and 3 from J, leaving 9 bases between them. CDR1 is MDHEN, CDR2 SYDVKM, per germline. TCRdb keeps only in-frame clones here, not all; method: immunoSEQ multiplex PCR. The data show fewer than 15,000 clones, around 88% seen once. Time point denoted: week 3, after first cycle of checkpoint inhibitor. Prior systemic cancer therapy, immunosuppressant use and other active malignancies excluded patients. The receptor was isolated from a human donor with melanoma. The rearrangement links TRBV28 to TRBJ2-1; D gene unclear. The sample consisted of blood, taken from a patient treated with checkpoint blockade. CDR3 region: CASSLSSGYNEQFF. CDR3 in DNA: TGTGCCAGCAGTTTGAGTTCGGGCTACAATGAGCAGTTCTTC.